Described below is a single T cell receptor (beta chain) sequence and its context. Its antigen is unidentified. The data belong to a study of siplizumab effects on memory and regulatory T cells. Study-level results: No more than a minor fraction of alloreactive clones could be traced back to unstimulated subsets. Among sequences traceable to unstimulated CD4+ memory cells, alloreactive ones were significantly reduced by siplizumab. Naive T cells were seen as more diverse than memory cells and as major alloresponse contributors.

Here immunoSEQ multiplex PCR was the method, and the copy in TCRdb shows in-frame clones only, minus some. The repertoire holds 55,000 to 70,000 clones, with 80% to 95% as singletons. The CDR3 length is 15 residues. Germline assignment: CDR1 SGDLS and CDR2 YYNGEE. After removal of 4 bases from V and 7 bases from J, the junction contained 9 bases not matched to a gene. This clonotype originated in a human donor in good health. The V call is TRBV9, the J call TRBJ2-7, with 12 bases matching TRBD2. Sequencing was carried out using CD8+ T cells sorted from blood. CDR3 protein: CASSPWTSGTLEQYF. The CDR3 DNA reads TGTGCCAGCAGCCCATGGACTAGCGGGACATTGGAGCAGTACTTC. The full variable domain, with the rest looked up from reference TRBV9 and TRBJ2-7, is DSGVTQTPKHLITATGQRVTLRCSPRSGDLSVYWYQQSLDQGLQFLIQYYNGEERAKGNILERFSAQQFPDLHSELNLSSLELGDSALYFCASSPWTSGTLEQYFGPGTRLTVT.